Presented here are 23 T cell receptor beta chains from one specimen sequenced in a study of cytomegalovirus exposure and HLA in healthy donors. The PCR contained 60 Vbeta and 13 Jbeta primers. Method: immunoSEQ multiplex PCR; TCRdb's copy keeps in-frame clones and lacks some. Of about 77,000 clones in the sample, about 73% are singletons; the top ten hold around 4.2%. The sequenced sample consisted of PBMCs. These receptors all stem from a man in his forties or fifties in good health and CMV-seronegative.

The chain recombines TRBV9 with TRBJ1-1; TRBD1 might be the D (6 bases). The CDR3 covers 16 residues. Germline loops: CDR1 SGDLS, CDR2 YYNGEE. Trimming removed 0 bases at V and 3 bases at J, with 15 bases between. The CDR3 spells CASSVGHEGGHTEAFF. The CDR3 DNA is TGTGCCAGCAGCGTAGGGCATGAGGGGGGGCACACTGAAGCTTTCTTT.

The chain joins TRBV7-2 to TRBJ2-7; 8 positions agree with TRBD2. Germline V gene sequence: CDR1 SGHTA, CDR2 FQGNSA. The V and J ends lost 5 bases and 0 bases, in that order; junction bases with no gene match: 6. This CDR3 has 15 residues. The CDR3 DNA reads TGTGCCAGCAGCAGAAGACTAGCGAGCTCCTACGAGCAGTACTTC. It encodes CASSRRLASSYEQYF.

This clone was observed a handful of times. The J gene is TRBJ2-2, the V gene TRBV25-1; 13 bases match TRBD2. Looked up from germline, CDR1 is MGHDK and CDR2 is SYGVNS. The junction had 6 bases not matched to a gene; V was cut back by 7 bases and J by 4 bases. The CDR3 runs to 16 residues. This CDR3 is CASTRTSGSVTGELFF. In DNA, the CDR3 is TGTGCCAGCACTAGGACTAGCGGGAGCGTCACCGGGGAGCTGTTTTTT.

The chain recombines TRBV14 with TRBJ2-5, with D possibly TRBD2 on 6 matching bases. CDR1 SGHDN and CDR2 FVKESK come from the germline V gene. The V end was cut by 1 base, the J end by 5 bases, with 11 bases between. This CDR3 spans 14 amino acids. CDR3 region: CASSQVRGRETQYF. Here the CDR3 DNA reads TGTGCCAGCAGCCAAGTGCGGGGTAGGGAGACCCAGTACTTC. Together with reference TRBV14 and TRBJ2-5, the CDR3 gives the full variable domain: EAGVTQFPSHSVIEKGQTVTLRCDPISGHDNLYWYRRVMGKEIKFLLHFVKESKQDESGMPNNRFLAERTGGTYSTLKVQPAELEDSGVYFCASSQVRGRETQYFGPGTRLLVL.

The V gene is TRBV19, the J gene TRBJ2-7; 8 bases agree with TRBD1. Germline trimming cut 2 bases from V and 2 bases from J; bases unmatched to any gene: 5. Germline-derived CDR1 and CDR2 are LNHDA and SQIVND (reference sequence). The length of the CDR3 is 15 residues. The CDR3 loop reads CASSIQGAGTYEQYF. CDR3 DNA: TGTGCCAGTAGTATACAGGGGGCCGGCACCTACGAGCAGTACTTC.

This rearrangement joins TRBV10-3 to TRBJ2-1; TRBD1 might be the D (6 bases). Germline values: CDR1 ENHRY, CDR2 SYGVKD. V was clipped by 2 bases and J by 1 base, with 6 bases between them. This CDR3 is built from 14 residues. In DNA, the CDR3 is TGTGCCATCAGTGAGGGACAGTCCTACAATGAGCAGTTCTTC. It specifies CAISEGQSYNEQFF.

V usage is TRBV9 and J usage is TRBJ1-2; D call uncertain. CDR3 size: 14 residues. CDR1 is SGDLS and CDR2 is YYNGEE in the germline V gene. V gave up 0 bases and J gave up 4 bases, with 10 bases separating them. The CDR3 region is CASSVAAQSYGYTF. The CDR3, as DNA: TGTGCCAGCAGCGTAGCTGCACAGTCCTATGGCTACACCTTC. Complete variable domain (other parts from reference TRBV9 and TRBJ1-2): DSGVTQTPKHLITATGQRVTLRCSPRSGDLSVYWYQQSLDQGLQFLIQYYNGEERAKGNILERFSAQQFPDLHSELNLSSLELGDSALYFCASSVAAQSYGYTFGSGTRLTVV.

The chain uses TRBV4-3 and TRBJ2-7, with 9 bases aligning to TRBD2. V dropped 4 bases and J dropped 5; count of bases not matched to a gene: 3. The CDR3 runs 13 residues. Germline V CDR1 and CDR2: LGHNA, YSLEER. The CDR3 nucleotides are TGCGCCAGCAGCCGGCTAGCGGGGCACGAGCAGTACTTC. It encodes CASSRLAGHEQYF.

J is TRBJ1-5 and V is TRBV18; no clear D gene. This CDR3 has 17 residues. Germline V gene sequence: CDR1 KGHSH, CDR2 LQKENI. Trimming took 3 bases from V and 8 from J, leaving 23 bases between them. CDR3 protein: CASSPDAGNSLNKPQHF. The CDR3 DNA is TGTGCCAGCTCACCGGATGCGGGCAATTCTTTAAATAAGCCCCAGCATTTT.

The V gene is TRBV4-1, the J gene TRBJ2-5; 10 bases match TRBD2. The germline CDR1 and CDR2 sequences are MGHRA and YSYEKL. This CDR3 is 16 amino acids long. Germline trimming cut 3 bases from V and 5 bases from J; bases unmatched to any gene: 9. Here the CDR3 reads CASSQASGRNMETQYF. CDR3 DNA: TGCGCCAGCAGCCAGGCTAGCGGGAGAAACATGGAGACCCAGTACTTC.

Here the CDR3 reads CATSRVGAAAYEQYF. The CDR3 bases are TGTGCCACCAGCAGAGTTGGGGCTGCCGCCTACGAGCAGTACTTC. The V and J genes are TRBV15 and TRBJ2-7, with D tentatively TRBD1 (5 bases). CDR1 is LNHNV and CDR2 is YYDKDF in the germline V gene (reference sequence). V was clipped by 1 base and J by 2 bases, with 12 bases between them. The CDR3 totals 15 residues.

This chain links TRBV27 with TRBJ1-2; D uncertain. V was pared by 3 bases and J by 8 bases, with 13 bases between. The CDR3 is made up of 13 amino acids. Looked up from germline, CDR1 is MNHEY and CDR2 is SMNVEV (reference sequence). The CDR3 DNA reads as TGTGCCAGCAGTTTGACTCAGCTGGCCGGCTACACCTTC. As protein: CASSLTQLAGYTF.

The V call is TRBV30, the J call TRBJ2-1; weak D call: TRBD1 (5 bases). The CDR3 is made up of 14 amino acids. V was cut by 3 bases and J by 0 bases, with 9 bases left in between. Looked up from germline, CDR1 is GTSNPN and CDR2 is SVGIG (reference sequence). CDR3 protein: CAWRAGLSYNEQFF. The CDR3 DNA reads as TGTGCCTGGAGAGCAGGGCTCTCCTACAATGAGCAGTTCTTC.

This clone has a handful of counts. The rearrangement links TRBV5-1 to TRBJ2-1; TRBD2 agrees at 10 bases. V lost 0 bases and J lost 6; bases outside the gene matches: 3. This CDR3 is built from 15 residues. The germline V gene encodes CDR1 SGHRS and CDR2 YFSETQ. The CDR3 is CASSLALAGGNEQFF. The CDR3 DNA follows: TGCGCCAGCAGCTTGGCCTTAGCGGGAGGCAATGAGCAGTTCTTC.

This clone qualifies as medium-sized. The CDR3 is CASSEKTSGSISYNEQFF. The CDR3 DNA sequence: TGTGCCAGCAGTGAAAAGACTAGCGGGAGTATTTCCTACAATGAGCAGTTCTTC. V and J are TRBV6-4 and TRBJ2-1; 12 bases fit TRBD2. V shed 3 bases and J 1 base; nucleotides not matched to a gene: 7. The CDR3 totals 18 residues. Germline CDR1 and CDR2: MRHNA and SNTAGT.

The chain carries TRBV2 and TRBJ2-3; D is possibly TRBD2 (6 bases). The germline V and J ends were trimmed by 8 bases and 0 bases, with 30 bases remaining between them. Germline lookup yields CDR1 SNHLY and CDR2 FYNNEI. CDR3 length equals 20 residues. DNA for the CDR3: TGTGCCAGCTACCCCAGGGAGGTCGGGTTATCCCGCCTTAGCACAGATACGCAGTATTTT. Residues: CASYPREVGLSRLSTDTQYF.

This clone appeared a few times. This rearrangement joins TRBV5-1 to TRBJ2-2, with 7 bases that match TRBD2. The trim removed 3 bases at V and 1 base at J, leaving 6 bases unmatched. Germline CDR1 SGHRS, CDR2 YFSETQ. The length of the CDR3 is 16 residues. The CDR3 is CASSSPSGRNTGELFF. The CDR3 DNA reads TGCGCCAGCAGCTCACCTAGCGGAAGGAACACCGGGGAGCTGTTTTTT.

Comment on this clone: This CDR3 is also generated by other DNA sequences in the sample. The chain joins TRBV25-1 to TRBJ1-1; 11 positions agree with TRBD1. V lost 4 bases and J lost 4; bases outside the gene matches: 14. Germline V gene sequence: CDR1 MGHDK, CDR2 SYGVNS. CDR3 size: 18 residues. CDR3 sequence (DNA): TGTGCCAGCAGTGCCTCACCCCGGACAGGGGGCATTGGCACTGAAGCTTTCTTT. It specifies CASSASPRTGGIGTEAFF.

The chain links TRBV14 to TRBJ1-1, with 9 bases fitting TRBD1. The germline gives CDR1 SGHDN, CDR2 FVKESK. With 3 bases clipped from V and 3 bases from J, the junction kept 14 bases outside the gene matches. The CDR3 is 18 amino acids. The CDR3 sequence is CASSQRTGASILDTEAFF. The CDR3 DNA reads TGTGCCAGCAGCCAGAGGACAGGGGCATCTATTTTGGACACTGAAGCTTTCTTT.

The rearrangement uses TRBV5-1 and TRBJ1-2; D not resolved. The germline V and J ends were trimmed by 0 bases and 0 bases, with 6 bases remaining between them. This CDR3 comprises 14 residues. In germline, CDR1 is SGHRS, CDR2 YFSETQ. The CDR3 DNA sequence: TGCGCCAGCAGCTTGGACAGCACTAACTATGGCTACACCTTC. Its protein product is CASSLDSTNYGYTF.

The genes are TRBV5-4 and TRBJ2-3; tentative D call: TRBD2 (5 bases). The CDR3 runs to 14 residues. Germline V gene lookup returns CDR1 SGHNT and CDR2 YYREEE (reference sequence). V was shortened by 2 bases and J by 1 base, with 8 bases between the two germline ends. The DNA for the CDR3 is TGTGCCAGCAGCTTACTGCGGGGCACAGATACGCAGTATTTT. Its translation: CASSLLRGTDTQYF.

The chain carries TRBV15 and TRBJ2-7, with 10 bases that match TRBD2. Unmatched junction bases numbered 2, after V lost 4 bases and J lost 2 bases. CDR3 length: 14 residues. CDR1 and CDR2 from the germline V gene are LNHNV and YYDKDF (reference sequence). CDR3 residues: CATSILAGAYEQYF. CDR3 nucleotides: TGTGCCACCAGCATCCTAGCGGGAGCCTACGAGCAGTACTTC.

This chain links TRBV27 with TRBJ2-7; the match to TRBD1 covers 7 bases. With V trimmed by 6 bases and J by 3 bases, 14 bases remained unmatched. This CDR3 has 16 residues. Germline lookup yields CDR1 MNHEY and CDR2 SMNVEV (reference sequence). CDR3 region: CASSARWTGQHYEQYF. For the CDR3, the DNA is TGTGCCAGCAGCGCTAGGTGGACAGGCCAACACTACGAGCAGTACTTC.